The 25 T cell receptor beta chains reported below all come from one sample, sequenced in a study of T cell responses to AZD1222 COVID-19 vaccine (dated by TCRdb to about 2021). In light of the paper, this sample's time point label describes: about 28 days (+/-7) after the second vaccine dose. The treatment or condition label, as the study defines it: meningococcal conjugate vaccine given as trial control. The method behind the library was the immunoSEQ multiplex PCR assay. TCRdb retrieved this table from immuneACCESS and kept in-frame rearrangements only. Not all clones are present; in checked studies, unresolved V genes account for under half, and no reason is known for the remainder. This sample is represented by under 150,000 clones; roughly 85% of them were singletons. The ten largest clones capture 7.9% of the sample. The sample here was peripheral blood, taken 28 days after the second dose of the MenACWY control vaccine. The receptors shown here come from an adult who received the MenACWY meningococcal vaccine as a control.

The chain employs TRBV28 and TRBJ2-1; the D gene is possibly TRBD1 (5 bases). The V end lost 7 bases, the J end lost 0 bases, and 7 bases lay between the germline ends. This CDR3 spans 13 amino acids. Germline lookup yields CDR1 MDHEN and CDR2 SYDVKM. CDR3 nucleotides: TGTGCCAGCACAGGGTTCTCCTACAATGAGCAGTTCTTC. It codes for CASTGFSYNEQFF.

In its sample, this clone was seen once. CDR3 sequence (DNA): TGCAGCGTTGCTTACGTCCCGAATTCACCCCTCCACTTT. Its protein product is CSVAYVPNSPLHF. V and J are TRBV29-1 and TRBJ1-6, with D unclear. The V end lost 4 bases, the J end lost 7 bases, and 11 bases lay between the germline ends. CDR3 length: 13 residues. Germline V lookup: CDR1 SQVTM, CDR2 ANQGSEA.

The CDR3 loop is CASSIGNTGELFF. The CDR3 DNA is TGTGCCAGTAGTATAGGGAACACCGGGGAGCTGTTTTTT. The chain is built from TRBV19 and TRBJ2-2, with D unclear. Germline V gene data show CDR1 as LNHDA and CDR2 as SQIVND (reference sequence). The V gene lost 1 base and the J gene lost 1 base, with 1 base spanning the gap. The CDR3 runs 13 residues.

This chain joins TRBV7-8 and TRBJ1-5; 7 nucleotides match TRBD1. CDR1 and CDR2 from the germline V gene are SGHVS and FQNEAQ. The CDR3 length is 16 residues. V trimming: 4 bases; J trimming: 0 bases; junction bases outside the gene matches: 6. The CDR3 DNA reads TGTGCCAGCAGCTCAGGGACAGACTATAGCAATCAGCCCCAGCATTTT. Residues: CASSSGTDYSNQPQHF.

This clone was observed once. V gene TRBV5-1 combines with J gene TRBJ1-5; D might be TRBD1 (6 bases). From germline, CDR1 is SGHRS and CDR2 YFSETQ. V lost 0 bases, J lost 1 base, and 11 bases lay in between. The CDR3 covers 16 residues. CDR3 bases: TGCGCCAGCAGCTTGGTGCCAGGGACAAGCAATCAGCCCCAGCATTTT. This codes for CASSLVPGTSNQPQHF.

The CDR3 sequence: CAWSVNPNYGYTF. CDR3 nucleotide sequence: TGTGCCTGGAGTGTAAATCCTAACTATGGCTACACCTTC. The chain employs TRBV30 and TRBJ1-2, with no clear D. Trimming removed 0 bases from V and 0 bases from J, with 5 bases in between. The CDR3 has 13 residues. Germline V gene data show CDR1 as GTSNPN and CDR2 as SVGIG (reference sequence).

The chain joins TRBV12-3 or TRBV12-4 to TRBJ2-7, with no clear D. The germline V and J ends were trimmed by 1 base and 0 bases, with 4 bases remaining between them. The CDR3 covers 13 residues. CDR3 bases: TGTGCCAGCAGTTTAGTCAGCTCCTACGAGCAGTACTTC. The encoded protein is CASSLVSSYEQYF.

The chain employs TRBV27 and TRBJ2-3; D is perhaps TRBD1 (5 bases). V was clipped by 5 bases and J by 11 bases, with 11 bases between them. CDR1 and CDR2 from the germline V gene are MNHEY and SMNVEV (reference sequence). This CDR3 has 11 amino acids. The CDR3 DNA reads as TGTGCCAGCAGTGGGGCTGTAGGGCAGTATTTT. Amino acids: CASSGAVGQYF.

The V gene is TRBV5-1, the J gene TRBJ2-5; 10 bases fit TRBD2. Looked up from germline, CDR1 is SGHRS and CDR2 is YFSETQ. This CDR3 has 16 residues. The junction had 7 bases not matched to a gene; V was cut back by 0 bases and J by 5 bases. The CDR3 nucleotides are TGCGCCAGCAGCTTGGCGCTAGCGGGAGTAGGGGAGACCCAGTACTTC. Amino acid sequence: CASSLALAGVGETQYF. The full variable domain, its missing parts supplied by reference TRBV5-1 and TRBJ2-5, is KAGVTQTPRYLIKTRGQQVTLSCSPISGHRSVSWYQQTPGQGLQFLFEYFSETQRNKGNFPGRFSGRQFSNSRSEMNVSTLELGDSALYLCASSLALAGVGETQYFGPGTRLLVL.

V and J are TRBV10-2 and TRBJ2-7, with D possibly called TRBD1 or TRBD2 (5 bases each). V lost 2 bases, J lost 4 bases, and 9 bases lay in between. The CDR3 runs to 13 residues. Germline assignment: CDR1 WSHSY and CDR2 SAAADI. CDR3 DNA sequence: TGCGCCAGCAGTGAGGGGACCGATTACGAGCAGTACGTC. This codes for CASSEGTDYEQYV.

This clone was counted once. J is TRBJ2-7 and V is TRBV10-3; D gene uncertain. V lost 6 bases to trimming and J lost 4 bases, with 7 bases between them. The CDR3 runs to 11 residues. CDR1 ENHRY and CDR2 SYGVKD come from the germline V gene. CDR3 sequence: CAIRDLYEQYF. In nucleotides, the CDR3 is TGTGCCATCAGGGATCTATACGAGCAGTACTTC.

Only one count was recorded for this clone. The rearrangement links TRBV25-1 to TRBJ1-5, with no clear D. Germline CDR1 is MGHDK and CDR2 is SYGVNS. This CDR3 has 12 residues. V was shortened by 8 bases and J by 4 bases, with 9 bases between the two germline ends. The CDR3 DNA follows: TGTGCCAGCCGTGTCGGAAATCAGCCCCAGCATTTT. It yields the protein CASRVGNQPQHF.

This chain joins TRBV5-4 and TRBJ2-7, with a tentative D call TRBD2 (6 bases). Germline assignment: CDR1 SGHNT and CDR2 YYREEE (reference sequence). CDR3 length: 15 amino acids. With 5 bases removed from V and 2 bases from J, the gap between germline ends came to 17 bases. The DNA of the CDR3 is TGTGCCAGCAGTTACGGTCGGGACTGGACCTACGAGCAGTACTTC. It yields the protein CASSYGRDWTYEQYF.

A few counts support this clone. The rearrangement joins TRBV19 to TRBJ2-3; the match to TRBD2 covers 9 bases. The V gene's germline CDR1 is LNHDA and CDR2 SQIVND (reference sequence). V gave up 3 bases and J gave up 6 bases; unmatched junction bases: 4. CDR3 length: 14 amino acids. The CDR3 sequence is CASSILAGRDTQYF. The CDR3 coding sequence is TGTGCCAGTAGTATTCTAGCGGGGCGGGATACGCAGTATTTT.

The rearrangement links TRBV14 to TRBJ2-2; TRBD1 matches at 11 bases. V lost 4 bases to trimming and J lost 5 bases; unmatched junction nucleotides: 9. The germline V gene has CDR1 SGHDN and CDR2 FVKESK. CDR3 length equals 17 residues. CDR3 DNA sequence: TGTGCCAGCAGCCTCCTGTCGGGACAGGGGGGGACCGGGGAGCTGTTTTTT. Translating gives CASSLLSGQGGTGELFF.

This sequence joins TRBV24-1 and TRBJ2-1; 12 nucleotides line up with TRBD2. The CDR3 extends over 17 amino acids. The germline V gene has CDR1 KGHDR and CDR2 SFDVKD. The junction had 5 bases not matched to a gene; V was cut back by 0 bases and J by 6 bases. CDR3 sequence reads: CATSDLVSSGRANEQFF. In DNA, the CDR3 is TGTGCCACCAGTGATTTGGTATCTAGCGGGAGGGCCAATGAGCAGTTCTTC.

In its sample, this clone was seen a few times. V is TRBV4-1 and J is TRBJ1-5; 9 bases fit TRBD1. V gave up 2 bases and J gave up 1 base; unmatched junction bases: 12. Germline V gene data show CDR1 as MGHRA and CDR2 as YSYEKL. The CDR3 extends over 19 amino acids. CDR3 DNA: TGCGCCAGCAGCCAAAGGGAGATTAAACAGGGGGCGAGCAATCAGCCCCAGCATTTT. It codes for CASSQREIKQGASNQPQHF.

This chain links TRBV11-3 with TRBJ1-2; a possible D gene is TRBD1 (5 bases). V gave up 5 bases and J gave up 8 bases, with 18 bases separating them. From germline, CDR1 is SGHNT and CDR2 YENEEA. This CDR3 has 14 residues. The CDR3 here is CASSQTTEAGGYTF. The CDR3 DNA is TGTGCCAGCAGCCAAACTACCGAGGCAGGGGGCTACACCTTC.

The chain uses TRBV7-3 and TRBJ2-1; 12 nucleotides agree with TRBD2. The trim removed 6 bases at V and 9 bases at J, leaving 12 bases unmatched. The CDR3 contains 16 residues. Germline CDR1 is SGHTA and CDR2 is FQGTGA. Here the CDR3 reads CASRGPTSGRVGEQFF. The CDR3 DNA sequence: TGTGCCAGCAGGGGTCCGACTAGCGGGAGAGTCGGTGAGCAGTTCTTC.

This chain connects TRBV11-2 to TRBJ2-2; TRBD2 matches at 7 bases. Germline CDR1 SGHAT, CDR2 FQNNGV. The CDR3 extends over 15 amino acids. The V and J ends lost 2 bases and 6 bases, in that order; junction bases with no gene match: 6. The chain's CDR3 is CASSLTSGVAGELFF. The DNA of the CDR3 is TGTGCCAGCAGCTTAACAAGCGGGGTGGCCGGGGAGCTGTTTTTT.

The J gene is TRBJ1-1, the V gene TRBV18, with D possibly TRBD1 on 5 matching bases. Deletions cut 6 bases from V and 1 base from J, with 9 bases between. There are 13 residues in the CDR3. CDR1 is KGHSH and CDR2 is LQKENI in the germline V gene. Here the CDR3 reads CASSLRENTEAFF. As DNA, the CDR3 is TGTGCCAGCTCGCTCAGGGAGAACACTGAAGCTTTCTTT.

This chain joins TRBV5-1 and TRBJ2-2; unclear D gene. CDR1 SGHRS and CDR2 YFSETQ come from the germline V gene. V was trimmed by 0 bases and J by 7 bases, leaving 7 bases between them. The CDR3 has 13 residues. The CDR3 here is CASSLGVSGELFF. The CDR3 bases are TGCGCCAGCAGCTTGGGGGTTAGCGGGGAGCTGTTTTTT.

CDR3 amino acids: CASSFAGAFTDTQYF. For the CDR3, the DNA is TGTGCCAGCAGCTTTGCGGGGGCCTTCACAGATACGCAGTATTTT. The chain links TRBV7-9 to TRBJ2-3, with D possibly matching TRBD2 (7 bases). The germline V gene has CDR1 SEHNR and CDR2 FQNEAQ (reference sequence). Trimming cost V 3 bases and J 2 bases, with 12 bases left between them. CDR3 length: 15 amino acids.

This chain links TRBV5-4 with TRBJ2-2; D is uncertain. The CDR3 loop spans 15 amino acids. The V gene lost 1 base and the J gene lost 0 bases, with 7 bases spanning the gap. Germline CDR1 is SGHNT and CDR2 is YYREEE (reference sequence). The CDR3 bases are TGTGCCAGCAGCTTGATCGGCGCGAACACCGGGGAGCTGTTTTTT. As protein: CASSLIGANTGELFF.

The chain carries TRBV2 and TRBJ2-7; 13 bases map to TRBD2. Germline CDR1 is SNHLY and CDR2 is FYNNEI. With 3 bases clipped from V and 4 bases from J, the junction kept 3 bases outside the gene matches. The CDR3 contains 15 residues. CDR3 in DNA: TGTGCCAGCAGTGAGTTACTAGCGGGAGGGTACGAGCAGTACTTC. Protein product: CASSELLAGGYEQYF.